This TCR beta chain was documented in a study of T cell repertoires in cytomegalovirus infection (dated by TCRdb to the late 2010s). Broadly, across the study: Because public TCR beta signatures pointed to carriage of CMV infection together with the matching HLA type, the HLA type of each donor mattered for the analysis.

Sequencing was performed on an Illumina HiSeq 1500. TCRdb redid the processing of the public reads, applying fastp at Q25 and MiXCR, and retained in-frame beta chains. All rows with the same CDR3 protein become a single entry with the most common DNA and genes. The sample table shows nearly 550,000 distinct CDR3 sequences, and approximately 17% are seen once. The ten largest clones capture roughly a quarter of the sample. The investigation overall reported the following: The ex vivo response was dominated by HLA-C-restricted CMV-specific TCR beta clonotypes, which also provided the single most frequent clonotype in two of eight donors. Carriers of CMV infection plus the relevant HLA type were discriminated by the cumulative frequency of public TCR beta family members in the study cohort and in an independent roughly 340-donor cohort.

This clonotype was picked up many times. Its target antigen remains unknown. Per-nucleotide qualities are absent, and no much larger clonotype sits a single base away. The sequenced material came from CD8+ T cells from PBMCs. The clonotype originates from a human donor in good health (CMV status not recorded). Some clones in this sample may be carry-over from other donors' samples.

The CDR3 protein is CASSLLGVAGGPETQYF. The bases read TGTGCCAGCAGCCTCCTGGGAGTAGCGGGAGGGCCAGAGACCCAGTACTTC. This sequence uses TRBV7-3 and TRBJ2-5; TRBD2 aligns with 11 central bases. Germline trimming: 5 bases from V, 4 bases from J; junction bases outside gene matches: 12. The CDR1 and CDR2 encoded by the germline V gene are SGHTA and FQGTGA. The CDR3 contains 17 residues, cysteine and phenylalanine counted. CDR3 DNA is the only sequence kept; it has 51 bases, read in frame from the first base.